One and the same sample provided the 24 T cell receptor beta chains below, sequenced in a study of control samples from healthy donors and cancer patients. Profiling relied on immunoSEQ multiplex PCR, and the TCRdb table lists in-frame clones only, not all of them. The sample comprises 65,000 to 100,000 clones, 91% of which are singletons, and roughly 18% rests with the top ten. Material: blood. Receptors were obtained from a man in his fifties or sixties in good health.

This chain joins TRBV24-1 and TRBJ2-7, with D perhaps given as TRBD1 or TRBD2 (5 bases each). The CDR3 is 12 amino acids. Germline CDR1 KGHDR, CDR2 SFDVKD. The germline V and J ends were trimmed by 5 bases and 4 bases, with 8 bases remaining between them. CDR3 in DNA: TGTGCCACCAGTGCTGGGGGTTACGAGCAGTACTTC. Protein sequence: CATSAGGYEQYF.

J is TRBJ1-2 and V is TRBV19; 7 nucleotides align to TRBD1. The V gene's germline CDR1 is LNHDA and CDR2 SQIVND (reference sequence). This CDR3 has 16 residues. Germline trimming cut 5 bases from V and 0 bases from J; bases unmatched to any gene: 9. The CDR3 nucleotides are TGTGCCAGTAGTCGACAGGGAAACCTAGCTAACTATGGCTACACCTTC. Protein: CASSRQGNLANYGYTF.

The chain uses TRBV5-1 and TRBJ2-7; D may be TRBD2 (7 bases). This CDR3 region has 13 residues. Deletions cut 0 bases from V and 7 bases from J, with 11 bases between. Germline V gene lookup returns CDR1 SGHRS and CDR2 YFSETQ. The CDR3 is CASSLVRGQEQYF. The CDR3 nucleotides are TGCGCCAGCAGCTTGGTGCGGGGGCAGGAGCAGTACTTC.

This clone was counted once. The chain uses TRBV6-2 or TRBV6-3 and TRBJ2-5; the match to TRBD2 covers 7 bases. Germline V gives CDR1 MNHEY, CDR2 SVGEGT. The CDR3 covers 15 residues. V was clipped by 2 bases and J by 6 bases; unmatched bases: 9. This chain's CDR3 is CASSYNGRAGQTQYF. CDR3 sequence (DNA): TGTGCCAGCAGTTACAATGGGAGGGCGGGCCAGACCCAGTACTTC.

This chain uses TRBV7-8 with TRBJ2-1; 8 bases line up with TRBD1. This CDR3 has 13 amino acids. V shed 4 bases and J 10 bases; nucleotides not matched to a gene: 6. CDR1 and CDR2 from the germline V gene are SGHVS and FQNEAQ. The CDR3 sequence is CASSSGQGGEQFF. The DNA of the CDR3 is TGTGCCAGCAGCTCCGGACAGGGCGGGGAGCAGTTCTTC.

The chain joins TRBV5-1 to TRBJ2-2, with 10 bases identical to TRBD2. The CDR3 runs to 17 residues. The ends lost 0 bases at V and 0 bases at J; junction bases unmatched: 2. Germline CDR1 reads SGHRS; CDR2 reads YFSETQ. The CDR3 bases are TGCGCCAGCAGCTTGGAAGCGGGGGGGCCGAACACCGGGGAGCTGTTTTTT. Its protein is CASSLEAGGPNTGELFF. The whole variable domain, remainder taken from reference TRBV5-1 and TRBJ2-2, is KAGVTQTPRYLIKTRGQQVTLSCSPISGHRSVSWYQQTPGQGLQFLFEYFSETQRNKGNFPGRFSGRQFSNSRSEMNVSTLELGDSALYLCASSLEAGGPNTGELFFGEGSRLTVL.

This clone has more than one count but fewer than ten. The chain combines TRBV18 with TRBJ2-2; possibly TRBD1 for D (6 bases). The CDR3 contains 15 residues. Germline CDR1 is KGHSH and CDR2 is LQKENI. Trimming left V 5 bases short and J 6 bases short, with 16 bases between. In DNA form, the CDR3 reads TGTGCCAGCTCATCGTCGCAGGGGCGGGCCGGGGAGCTGTTTTTT. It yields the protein CASSSSQGRAGELFF.

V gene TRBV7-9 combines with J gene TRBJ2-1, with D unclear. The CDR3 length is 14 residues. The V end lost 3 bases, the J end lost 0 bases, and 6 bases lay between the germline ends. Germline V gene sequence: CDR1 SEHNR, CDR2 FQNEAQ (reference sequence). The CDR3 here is CASSFDTSYNEQFF. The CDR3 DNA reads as TGTGCCAGCAGCTTCGACACCTCCTACAATGAGCAGTTCTTC.

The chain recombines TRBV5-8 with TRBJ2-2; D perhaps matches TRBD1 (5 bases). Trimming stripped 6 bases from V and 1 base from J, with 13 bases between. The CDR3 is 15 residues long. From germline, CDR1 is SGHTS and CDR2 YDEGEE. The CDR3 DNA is TGTGCCAGCACCTTAAGGGGCCGGAACACCGGGGAGCTGTTTTTT. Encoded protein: CASTLRGRNTGELFF.

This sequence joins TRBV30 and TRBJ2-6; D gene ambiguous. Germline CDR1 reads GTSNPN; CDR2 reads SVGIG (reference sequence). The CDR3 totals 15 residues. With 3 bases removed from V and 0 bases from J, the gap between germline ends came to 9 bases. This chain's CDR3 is CAWRSQLSGANVLTF. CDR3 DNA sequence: TGTGCCTGGAGGTCACAACTCTCTGGGGCCAACGTCCTGACTTTC.

The CDR3 nucleotides read TGTGCCAGCAGTGAATTAGGACAGTTCAATCAGCCCCAGCATTTT. It is translated as CASSELGQFNQPQHF. The chain combines TRBV25-1 with TRBJ1-5; D is possibly TRBD1 (6 bases). The V end was cut by 1 base, the J end by 3 bases, with 10 bases between. The CDR3 totals 15 residues. The germline gives CDR1 MGHDK, CDR2 SYGVNS.

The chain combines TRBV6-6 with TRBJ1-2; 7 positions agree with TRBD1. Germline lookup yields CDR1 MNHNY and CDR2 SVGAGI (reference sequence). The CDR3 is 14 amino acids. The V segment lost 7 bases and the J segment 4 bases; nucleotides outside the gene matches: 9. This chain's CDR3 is CASTPPDRPYGYTF. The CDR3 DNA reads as TGTGCCAGCACCCCCCCGGACAGGCCCTATGGCTACACCTTC.

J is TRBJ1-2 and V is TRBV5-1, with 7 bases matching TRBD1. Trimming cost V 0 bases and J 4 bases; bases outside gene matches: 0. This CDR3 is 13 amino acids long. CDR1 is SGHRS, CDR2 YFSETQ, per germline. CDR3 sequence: CASSLEGAYGYTF. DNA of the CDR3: TGCGCCAGCAGCTTGGAGGGGGCCTATGGCTACACCTTC.

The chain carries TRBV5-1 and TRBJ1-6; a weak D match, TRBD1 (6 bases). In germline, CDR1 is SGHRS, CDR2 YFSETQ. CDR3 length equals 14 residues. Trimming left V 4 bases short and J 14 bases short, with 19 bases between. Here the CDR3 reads CASSPQGPPGALHF. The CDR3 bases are TGCGCCAGCAGCCCACAGGGACCCCCTGGGGCCCTCCACTTT.

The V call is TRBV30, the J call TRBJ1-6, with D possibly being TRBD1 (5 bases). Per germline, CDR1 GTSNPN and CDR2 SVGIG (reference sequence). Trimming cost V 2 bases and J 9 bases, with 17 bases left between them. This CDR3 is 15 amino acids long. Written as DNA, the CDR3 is TGTGCCTGGAGTAAGGTTTTAACAGGAAGTTCACCCCTCCACTTT. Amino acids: CAWSKVLTGSSPLHF.

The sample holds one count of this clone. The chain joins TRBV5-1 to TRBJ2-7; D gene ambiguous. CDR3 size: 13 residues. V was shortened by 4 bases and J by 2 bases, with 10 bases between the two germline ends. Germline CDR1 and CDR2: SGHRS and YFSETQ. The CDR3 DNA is TGCGCCAGCAGCCCACAGTTTACCTACGAGCAGTACTTC. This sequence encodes CASSPQFTYEQYF.

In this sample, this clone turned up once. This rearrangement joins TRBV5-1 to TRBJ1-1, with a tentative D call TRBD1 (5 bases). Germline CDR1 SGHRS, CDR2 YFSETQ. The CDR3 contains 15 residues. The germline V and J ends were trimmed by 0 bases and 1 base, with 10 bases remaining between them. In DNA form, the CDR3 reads TGCGCCAGCAGCTTGGCCGGGCAGGGGAACACTGAAGCTTTCTTT. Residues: CASSLAGQGNTEAFF.

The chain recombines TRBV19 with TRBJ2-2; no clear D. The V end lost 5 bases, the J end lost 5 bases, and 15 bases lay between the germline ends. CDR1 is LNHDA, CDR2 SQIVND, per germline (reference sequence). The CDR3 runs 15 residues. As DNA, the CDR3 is TGTGCCAGTAGTCCCCAAAGGAAAGGAACCGGGGAGCTGTTTTTT. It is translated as CASSPQRKGTGELFF. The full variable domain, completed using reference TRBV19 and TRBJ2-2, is DGGITQSPKYLFRKEGQNVTLSCEQNLNHDAMYWYRQDPGQGLRLIYYSQIVNDFQKGDIAEGYSVSREKKESFPLTVTSAQKNPTAFYLCASSPQRKGTGELFFGEGSRLTVL.

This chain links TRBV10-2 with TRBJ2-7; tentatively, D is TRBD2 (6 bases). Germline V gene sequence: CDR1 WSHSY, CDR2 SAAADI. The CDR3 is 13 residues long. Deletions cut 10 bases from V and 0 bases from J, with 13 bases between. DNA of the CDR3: TGCGCCACCTCCCTCGGGGGCTCCTACGAGCAGTACTTC. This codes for CATSLGGSYEQYF.

The CDR3 nucleotides read TGTGCCAGCAGCGTAACCCCAGTGAACAGGGGCACAGATACGCAGTATTTT. It yields the protein CASSVTPVNRGTDTQYF. This chain uses TRBV9 with TRBJ2-3, with D perhaps TRBD1 (6 bases). The germline gives CDR1 SGDLS, CDR2 YYNGEE. The ends were cut back, 1 base at V and 1 base at J, with 16 bases in the middle. This CDR3 contains 17 residues.

The CDR3 region has the DNA TGCGCCAGCAGCTTGGAAGGGACAGGGATGTACAATGAGCAGTTCTTC. It translates to CASSLEGTGMYNEQFF. This chain joins TRBV5-1 and TRBJ2-1, with 9 bases identical to TRBD1. CDR3 length: 16 residues. Per germline, CDR1 SGHRS and CDR2 YFSETQ. The V and J ends lost 0 bases and 4 bases, in that order; junction bases with no gene match: 5. Looking up the rest from reference TRBV5-1 and TRBJ2-1 gives the full variable domain: KAGVTQTPRYLIKTRGQQVTLSCSPISGHRSVSWYQQTPGQGLQFLFEYFSETQRNKGNFPGRFSGRQFSNSRSEMNVSTLELGDSALYLCASSLEGTGMYNEQFFGPGTRLTVL.

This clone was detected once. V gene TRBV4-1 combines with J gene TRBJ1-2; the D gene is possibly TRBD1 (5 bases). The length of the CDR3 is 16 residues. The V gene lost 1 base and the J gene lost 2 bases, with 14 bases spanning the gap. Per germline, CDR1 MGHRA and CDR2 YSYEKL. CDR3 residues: CASSQVNTRGNYGYTF. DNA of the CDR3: TGCGCCAGCAGCCAAGTAAATACTCGGGGGAACTATGGCTACACCTTC.

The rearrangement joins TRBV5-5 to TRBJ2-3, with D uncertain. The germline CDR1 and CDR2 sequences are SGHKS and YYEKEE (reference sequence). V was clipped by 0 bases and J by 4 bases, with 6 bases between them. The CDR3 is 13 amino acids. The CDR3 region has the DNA TGTGCCAGCAGCTTGGATTGGGCAGATACGCAGTATTTT. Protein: CASSLDWADTQYF.

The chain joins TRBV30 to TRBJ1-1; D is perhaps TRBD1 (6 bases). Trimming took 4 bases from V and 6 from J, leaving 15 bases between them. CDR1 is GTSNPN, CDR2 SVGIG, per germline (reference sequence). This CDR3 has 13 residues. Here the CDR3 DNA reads TGTGCCTGGAACAAAGCGGGGGGGCCTGAAGCTTTCTTT. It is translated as CAWNKAGGPEAFF.